This TCR beta chain was sequenced during a study of T cells after posttransplantation cyclophosphamide (dated by TCRdb to the mid-2010s). For context, the study as a whole: T cell repertoire reconstitution was tracked by TRB sequencing after myeloablative bone marrow transplantation in which posttransplantation cyclophosphamide was used as GVHD prophylaxis. Public TRB sequences were queried against a database of over 3,500 sequences associated with responses to pathogens, tumor antigens, self-antigens and alloantigens. Up to 3 additional blood samples from 2 to 5.2 years after transplant were also TRB-sequenced in 3 patients, as was pretransplant blood from several patients. Blood from every one of the approximately 37 PTCy patients who had 1-year posttransplant specimens underwent TRB sequencing. Antigen receptor sequencing covered samples from 35 PTCy-treated patients and approximately 17 of their related bone marrow donors. Because TRA and TRB clonality correlated tightly in 8 to 10 samples, the subsequent TCR analyses were limited to TRB only.

PTCy-treated patients came from a prospective multi-institutional clinical trial. Mononuclear cells from peripheral blood and bone marrow were separated by Ficoll-Hypaque density centrifugation and then cryopreserved. Broad study findings and their caveats: The TRB repertoires of T cells infiltrating skin or GI tract showed only limited overlap with the TRB repertoires of T cells in blood. Across the 45 to 55 patients, TRB clonality was highly associated with recipient CMV seropositivity and CMV reactivation, and diversity with PTCy was similar to that in the CNI/methotrexate controls. At 1-2 months, donor-recipient similarity was low but rose over the first year, and the later blood repertoires were often dominated by donor CD8+ memory clones.

Turning to this clone: There is no known antigen for this receptor. No base quality information exists; no much larger clone differs at one position.

Trimming removed 6 bases from V and 2 bases from J; the gene matches leave 9 bases unexplained. Looking up the germline V gene yields CDR1 SGDLS and CDR2 YYNGEE. The CDR3 runs 16 residues from the cysteine to the phenylalanine. Solely the CDR3 DNA is kept, with 48 bases framed from the first base. Genomic DNA was the input for TRB sequencing, which was run either with the immunoSEQ assay at survey resolution or with the hsTCRB kit. As for how the authors treated the data: The immunoSEQ software handled the initial read processing, while the LymphoSeq R package was used for the repertoire analyses. Clonality was calculated as 1 minus normalized Shannon entropy, and the Gini coefficient was also calculated for each TRB dataset. Phenotypes of unsorted samples were inferred by mapping TRB sequences from sorted subsets of the recipient or donor onto the same recipient's unsorted samples. The table was pulled from immuneACCESS by TCRdb, which kept in-frame rearrangements only. Such tables lose some clones; where checked, under half of the loss comes from unresolved V genes, and the rest has no known cause. V, J and clone size reflect that table, while D and trimming were determined from the DNA. The sample table lists 50,000 to 55,000 clones, around 84% of them with a count of one. The ten top clones hold roughly 2.8% of the sample.

The chain is encoded by TRBV9 joined to TRBJ1-2, with 11 bases aligning to TRBD1. Input material: PBMCs. The origin of this receptor is a man aged 30 to 39 with a blood cancer, CMV-positive, and with a related stem cell donor. The CDR3 has the sequence CASIGDRGSPNYGYTF. In nucleotides, the sequence is TGTGCCAGCATCGGGGACAGGGGGAGTCCCAACTATGGCTACACCTTC.